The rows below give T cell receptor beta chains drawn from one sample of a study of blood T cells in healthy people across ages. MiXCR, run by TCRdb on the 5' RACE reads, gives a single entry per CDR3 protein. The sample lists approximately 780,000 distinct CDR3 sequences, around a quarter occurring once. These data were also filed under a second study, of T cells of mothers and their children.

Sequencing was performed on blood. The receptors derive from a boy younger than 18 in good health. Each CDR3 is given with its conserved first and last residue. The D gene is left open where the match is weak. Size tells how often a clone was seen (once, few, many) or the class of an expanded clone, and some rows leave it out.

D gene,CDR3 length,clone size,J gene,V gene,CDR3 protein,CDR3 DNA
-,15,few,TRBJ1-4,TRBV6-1,CASINGHSTNEKLFF,TGTGCCAGCATAAACGGACACTCAACTAATGAAAAACTGTTTTTT
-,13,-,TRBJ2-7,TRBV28,CASSAHRAGEQYF,TGTGCCAGCAGTGCCCACAGGGCGGGCGAGCAGTACTTC
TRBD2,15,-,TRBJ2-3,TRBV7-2,CASRQASGGQRSQYF,TGTGCCAGCAGGCAGGCTAGCGGGGGCCAACGCTCGCAGTATTTT
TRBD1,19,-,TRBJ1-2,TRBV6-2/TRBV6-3,CASSYPEVGQGASGYGYTF,TGTGCCAGCAGCTATCCGGAGGTGGGACAGGGGGCGTCTGGCTATGGCTACACCTTC
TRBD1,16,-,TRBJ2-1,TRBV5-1,CASKMAGTGVYNEQFF,TGCGCCAGCAAAATGGCCGGGACAGGGGTTTACAATGAGCAGTTCTTC
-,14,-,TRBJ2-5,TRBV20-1,CSASSLGRGKTQYF,TGCAGTGCTAGTTCCCTCGGCAGGGGTAAGACCCAGTACTTC
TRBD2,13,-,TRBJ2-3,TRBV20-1,CSATSGGGDTQYF,TGCAGTGCTACTAGCGGGGGAGGAGATACGCAGTATTTT
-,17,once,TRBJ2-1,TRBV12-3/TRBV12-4,CASSWLRGQGSYNEQFF,TGTGCCAGCAGTTGGCTTCGGGGGCAGGGTAGCTACAATGAGCAGTTCTTC
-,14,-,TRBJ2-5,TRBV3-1,CASSLVRVAETQYF,TGTGCCAGCAGCCTCGTTCGGGTGGCGGAGACCCAGTACTTC
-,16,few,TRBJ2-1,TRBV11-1,CASSPYPGTAIYEQFF,TGTGCCAGCAGCCCGTACCCCGGGACGGCTATCTATGAGCAGTTCTTC
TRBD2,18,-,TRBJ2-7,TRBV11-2,CASSFNQPRGVWSYEQYF,TGTGCCAGCAGCTTCAATCAACCCCGGGGGGTATGGTCCTACGAGCAGTACTTC
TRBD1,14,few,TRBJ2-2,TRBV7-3,CASRRDSNTGELFF,TGTGCCAGCAGACGGGACAGCAACACCGGGGAGCTGTTTTTT
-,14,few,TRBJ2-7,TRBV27,CASRTLAHSYEQYF,TGTGCCAGCAGGACCCTGGCCCACTCCTACGAGCAGTACTTC
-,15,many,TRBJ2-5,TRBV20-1,CSATTATVLQETQYF,TGCAGTGCAACAACCGCGACAGTACTGCAAGAGACCCAGTACTTC
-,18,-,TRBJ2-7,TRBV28,CASSPEGGAYRSAYEQYF,TGTGCCAGCAGCCCTGAGGGGGGCGCCTACCGCTCTGCCTACGAGCAGTACTTC
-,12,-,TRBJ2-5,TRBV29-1,CSVTISKETQYF,TGCAGCGTGACAATATCCAAAGAGACCCAGTACTTC
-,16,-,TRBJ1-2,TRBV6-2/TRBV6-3,CASSYSRLGADYGYTF,TGTGCCAGCAGCTACTCAAGACTGGGGGCGGACTATGGCTACACCTTC
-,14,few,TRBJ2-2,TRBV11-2,CASSFRVSGGELFF,TGTGCCAGCAGCTTCAGGGTCTCGGGCGGGGAGCTGTTTTTT
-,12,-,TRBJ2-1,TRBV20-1,CSAKGRYNEQFF,TGCAGTGCCAAGGGACGTTACAATGAGCAGTTCTTC
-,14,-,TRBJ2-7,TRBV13,CASSSQQGPYEQYF,TGTGCCAGCAGCAGCCAGCAGGGACCCTACGAGCAGTACTTC
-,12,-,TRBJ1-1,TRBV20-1,CSARREAPEAFF,TGCAGTGCTAGAAGGGAGGCCCCTGAAGCTTTCTTT
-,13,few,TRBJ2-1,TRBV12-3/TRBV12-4,CASTGGPGNEQFF,TGTGCCAGCACCGGGGGTCCGGGGAATGAGCAGTTCTTC